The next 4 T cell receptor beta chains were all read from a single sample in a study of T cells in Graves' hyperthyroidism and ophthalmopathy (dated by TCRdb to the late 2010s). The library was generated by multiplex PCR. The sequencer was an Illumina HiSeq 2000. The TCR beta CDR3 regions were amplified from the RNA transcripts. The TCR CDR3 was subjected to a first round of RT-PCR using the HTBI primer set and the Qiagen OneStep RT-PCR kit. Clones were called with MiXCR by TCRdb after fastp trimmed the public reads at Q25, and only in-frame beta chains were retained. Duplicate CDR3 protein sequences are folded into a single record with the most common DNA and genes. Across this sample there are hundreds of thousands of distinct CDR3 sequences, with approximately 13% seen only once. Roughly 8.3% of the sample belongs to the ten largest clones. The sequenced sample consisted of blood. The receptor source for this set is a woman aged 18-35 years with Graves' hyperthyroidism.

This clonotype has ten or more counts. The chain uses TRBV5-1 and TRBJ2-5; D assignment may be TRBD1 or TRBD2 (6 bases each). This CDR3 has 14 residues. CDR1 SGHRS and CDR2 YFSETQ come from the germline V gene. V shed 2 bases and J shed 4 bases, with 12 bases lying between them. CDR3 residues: CASSFGRGGETQYF. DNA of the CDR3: TGCGCCAGCAGCTTCGGGAGAGGGGGAGAGACCCAGTACTTC.

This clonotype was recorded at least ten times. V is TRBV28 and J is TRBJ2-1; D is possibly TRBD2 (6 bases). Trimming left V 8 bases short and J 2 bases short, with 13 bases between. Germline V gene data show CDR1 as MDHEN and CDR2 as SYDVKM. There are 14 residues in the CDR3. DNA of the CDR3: TGTGCCAGCCGGTCTAGCGATCCCTACAATGAGCAGTTCTTC. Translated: CASRSSDPYNEQFF. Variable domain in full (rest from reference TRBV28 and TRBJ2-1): DVKVTQSSRYLVKRTGEKVFLECVQDMDHENMFWYRQDPGLGLRLIYFSYDVKMKEKGDIPEGYSVSREKKERFSLILESASTNQTSMYLCASRSSDPYNEQFFGPGTRLTVL.

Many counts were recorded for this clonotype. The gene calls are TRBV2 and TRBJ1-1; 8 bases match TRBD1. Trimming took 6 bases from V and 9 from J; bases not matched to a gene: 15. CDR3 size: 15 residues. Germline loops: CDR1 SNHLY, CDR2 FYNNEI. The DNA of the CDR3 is TGTGCCAGCAGGATAGGACAGGGTGCAGGTTCACAAGCTTTCTTT. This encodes CASRIGQGAGSQAFF.

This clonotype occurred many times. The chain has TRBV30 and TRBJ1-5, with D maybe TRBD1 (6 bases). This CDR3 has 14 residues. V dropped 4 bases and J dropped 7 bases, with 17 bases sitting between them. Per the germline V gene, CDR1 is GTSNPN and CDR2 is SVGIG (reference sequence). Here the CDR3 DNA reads TGTGCCTGGACCCCCCGGGACACACCACAGCCCCAGCATTTT. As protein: CAWTPRDTPQPQHF.